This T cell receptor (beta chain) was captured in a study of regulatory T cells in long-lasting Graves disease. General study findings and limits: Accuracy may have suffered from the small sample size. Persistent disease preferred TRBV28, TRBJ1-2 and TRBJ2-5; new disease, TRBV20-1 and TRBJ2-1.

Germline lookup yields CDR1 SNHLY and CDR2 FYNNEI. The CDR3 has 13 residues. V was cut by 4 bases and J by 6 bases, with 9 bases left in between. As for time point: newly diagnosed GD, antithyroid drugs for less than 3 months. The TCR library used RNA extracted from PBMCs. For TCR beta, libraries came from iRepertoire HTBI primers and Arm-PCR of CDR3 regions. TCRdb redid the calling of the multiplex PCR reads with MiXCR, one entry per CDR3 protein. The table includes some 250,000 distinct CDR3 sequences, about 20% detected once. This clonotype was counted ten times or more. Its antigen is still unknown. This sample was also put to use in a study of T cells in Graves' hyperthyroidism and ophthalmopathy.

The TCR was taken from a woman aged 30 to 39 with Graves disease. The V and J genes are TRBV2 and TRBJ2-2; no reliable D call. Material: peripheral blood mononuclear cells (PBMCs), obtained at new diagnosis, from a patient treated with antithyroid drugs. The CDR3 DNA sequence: TGTGCCAGCAGTGGCATGGGATCCGGGGAGCTGTTTTTT. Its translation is CASSGMGSGELFF. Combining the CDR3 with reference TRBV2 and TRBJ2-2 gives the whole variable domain EPEVTQTPSHQVTQMGQEVILRCVPISNHLYFYWYRQILGQKVEFLVSFYNNEISEKSEIFDDQFSVERPDGSNFTLKIRSTKLEDSAMYFCASSGMGSGELFFGEGSRLTVL.